This is a list of T cell receptor beta chains from one sample in a study of blood T cell repertoires in COVID-19. Profiled with immunoSEQ multiplex PCR; TCRdb holds only in-frame clones, not every one. The sample gives around 190,000 clones, roughly four fifths of which show up once; about 7.1% is in the top ten. Sequencing was done on a sample of peripheral blood. All receptors derive from a woman in her 70s with COVID-19, enrolled during active disease. The conserved cysteine and the conserved F or W are not part of the CDR3 here. Not every row has a clone size; where given, it reads once, few, many or a size class.

TRBV30	few	TRBJ2-2	ASLFSGQRTGELF
TRBV10-1	NA	TRBJ2-2	ASNRDSPTGELF
TRBV24-1	NA	TRBJ2-1	ATSTRPGDRNEQF
TRBV5-1	NA	TRBJ1-6	ASSPSRGREGSPLH
TRBV20-1	NA	TRBJ2-3	SAIGGDTQY
TRBV7-8	NA	TRBJ2-1	ASNGGTSTYNEQF
TRBV3-1/TRBV3-2	many	TRBJ1-1	ASSLGTGRGEAF
TRBV5-4	few	TRBJ1-3	ASSRRGGSGNTIY
TRBV11-2	NA	TRBJ1-1	ASSPRGTEAF
TRBV6-5	NA	TRBJ2-5	ASSLSFRETQY
TRBV7-2	once	TRBJ2-2	ASSLGQGAEWTGELF
TRBV5-5	NA	TRBJ1-3	ASSTEGSGNTIY
TRBV11-2	NA	TRBJ1-2	ASSPDRGQWYGYT
TRBV5-1	NA	TRBJ2-1	ASSLDQGEQF
TRBV7-2	once	TRBJ1-6	ASSHPNSPLH
TRBV7-2	NA	TRBJ1-6	ASSFRGQASPLH
TRBV10-3	NA	TRBJ1-1	AISVSMNTEAF
TRBV7-6	NA	TRBJ2-3	ASSTAGGTDTQY
TRBV7-2	NA	TRBJ2-7	ASSLVRETYEQY